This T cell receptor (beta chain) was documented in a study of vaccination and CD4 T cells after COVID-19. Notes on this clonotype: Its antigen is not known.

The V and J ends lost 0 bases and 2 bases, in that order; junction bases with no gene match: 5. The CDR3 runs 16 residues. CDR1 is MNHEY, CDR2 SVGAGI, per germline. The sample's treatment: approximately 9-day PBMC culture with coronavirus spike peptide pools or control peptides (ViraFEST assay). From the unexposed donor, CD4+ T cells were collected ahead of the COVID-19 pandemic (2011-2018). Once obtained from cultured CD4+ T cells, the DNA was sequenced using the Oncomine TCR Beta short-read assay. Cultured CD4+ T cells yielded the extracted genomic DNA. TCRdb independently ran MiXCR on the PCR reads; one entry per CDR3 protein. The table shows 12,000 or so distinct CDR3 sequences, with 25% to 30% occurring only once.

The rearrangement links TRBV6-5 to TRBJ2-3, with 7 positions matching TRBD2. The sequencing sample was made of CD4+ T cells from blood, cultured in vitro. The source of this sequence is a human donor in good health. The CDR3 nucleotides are TGTGCCAGCAGTTACTCGATGCTAGCGGTCACAGATACGCAGTATTTT. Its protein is CASSYSMLAVTDTQYF.